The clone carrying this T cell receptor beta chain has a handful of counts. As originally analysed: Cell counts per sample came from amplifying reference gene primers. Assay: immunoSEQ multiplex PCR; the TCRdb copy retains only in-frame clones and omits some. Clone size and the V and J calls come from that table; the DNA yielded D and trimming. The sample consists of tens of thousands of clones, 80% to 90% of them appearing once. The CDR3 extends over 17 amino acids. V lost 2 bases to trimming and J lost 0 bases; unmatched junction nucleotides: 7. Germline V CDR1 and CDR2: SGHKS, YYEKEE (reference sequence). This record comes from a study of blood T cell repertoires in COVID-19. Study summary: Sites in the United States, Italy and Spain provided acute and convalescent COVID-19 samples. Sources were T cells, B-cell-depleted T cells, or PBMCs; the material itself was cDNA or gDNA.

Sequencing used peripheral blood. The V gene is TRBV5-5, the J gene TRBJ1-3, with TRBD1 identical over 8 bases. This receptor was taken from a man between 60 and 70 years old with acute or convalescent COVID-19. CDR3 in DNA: TGTGCCAGCAGCTTAGATACAGGGGGTGGCTCTGGAAACACCATATATTTT. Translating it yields CASSLDTGGGSGNTIYF.